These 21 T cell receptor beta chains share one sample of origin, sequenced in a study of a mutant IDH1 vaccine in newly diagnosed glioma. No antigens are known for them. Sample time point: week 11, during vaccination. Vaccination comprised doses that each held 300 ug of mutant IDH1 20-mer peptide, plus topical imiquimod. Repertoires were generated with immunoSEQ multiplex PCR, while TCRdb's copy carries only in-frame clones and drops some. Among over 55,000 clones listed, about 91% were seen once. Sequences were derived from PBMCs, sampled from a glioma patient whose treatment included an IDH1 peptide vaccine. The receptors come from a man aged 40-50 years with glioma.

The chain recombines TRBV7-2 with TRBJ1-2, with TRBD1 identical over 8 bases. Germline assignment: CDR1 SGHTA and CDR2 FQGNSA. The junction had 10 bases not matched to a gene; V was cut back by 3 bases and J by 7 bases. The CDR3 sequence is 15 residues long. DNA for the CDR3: TGTGCCAGCAGCTTTCCAGGGGGCGCGGTACGTGGCTACACCTTC. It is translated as CASSFPGGAVRGYTF. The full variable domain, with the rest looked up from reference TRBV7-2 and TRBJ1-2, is GAGVSQSPSNKVTEKGKDVELRCDPISGHTALYWYRQSLGQGLEFLIYFQGNSAPDKSGLPSDRFSAERTGGSVSTLTIQRTQQEDSAVYLCASSFPGGAVRGYTFGSGTRLTVV.

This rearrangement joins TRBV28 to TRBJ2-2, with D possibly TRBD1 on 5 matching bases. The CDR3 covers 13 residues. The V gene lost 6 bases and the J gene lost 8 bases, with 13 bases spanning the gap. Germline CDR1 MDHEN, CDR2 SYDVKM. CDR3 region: CASRRQPAGELFF. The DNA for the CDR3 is TGTGCCAGCAGACGACAGCCGGCGGGGGAGCTGTTTTTT. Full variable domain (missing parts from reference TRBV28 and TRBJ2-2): DVKVTQSSRYLVKRTGEKVFLECVQDMDHENMFWYRQDPGLGLRLIYFSYDVKMKEKGDIPEGYSVSREKKERFSLILESASTNQTSMYLCASRRQPAGELFFGEGSRLTVL.

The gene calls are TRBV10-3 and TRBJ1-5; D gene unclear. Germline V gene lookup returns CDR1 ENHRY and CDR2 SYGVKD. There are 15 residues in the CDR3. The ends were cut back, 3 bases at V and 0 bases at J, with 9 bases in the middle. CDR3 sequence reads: CAISDGQLSNQPQHF. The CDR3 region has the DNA TGTGCCATCAGTGACGGCCAGCTTAGCAATCAGCCCCAGCATTTT.

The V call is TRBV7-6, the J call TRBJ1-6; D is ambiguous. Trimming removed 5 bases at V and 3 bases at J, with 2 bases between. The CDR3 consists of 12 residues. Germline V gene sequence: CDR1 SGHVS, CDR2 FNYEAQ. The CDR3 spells CASSHYNSPLHF. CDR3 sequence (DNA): TGTGCCAGCAGCCACTATAATTCACCCCTCCACTTT.

The CDR3 loop reads CASSVEEGEAYEQYF. CDR3 bases: TGTGCCAGCAGCGTAGAGGAAGGGGAGGCCTACGAGCAGTACTTC. The chain is built from TRBV9 and TRBJ2-5, with D possibly matching TRBD2 (6 bases). The J call may be in error: the DNA end matches TRBJ2-7 better. The CDR3 contains 15 residues. Germline V gene lookup returns CDR1 SGDLS and CDR2 YYNGEE.

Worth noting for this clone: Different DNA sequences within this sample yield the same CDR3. The chain's CDR3 is CASRTGHGYTF. CDR3 DNA: TGTGCCAGTAGGACAGGGCATGGCTACACCTTC. The rearrangement uses TRBV19 and TRBJ1-2; 7 bases match TRBD1. The ends lost 6 bases at V and 6 bases at J; junction bases unmatched: 1. The length of the CDR3 is 11 residues. Germline values: CDR1 LNHDA, CDR2 SQIVND (reference sequence).

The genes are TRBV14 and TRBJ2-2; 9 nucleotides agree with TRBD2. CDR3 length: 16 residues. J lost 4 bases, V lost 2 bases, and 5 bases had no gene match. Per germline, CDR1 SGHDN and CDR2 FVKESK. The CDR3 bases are TGTGCCAGCAGCCAAAAGCGGGGGGCGACCACCGGGGAGCTGTTTTTT. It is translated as CASSQKRGATTGELFF.

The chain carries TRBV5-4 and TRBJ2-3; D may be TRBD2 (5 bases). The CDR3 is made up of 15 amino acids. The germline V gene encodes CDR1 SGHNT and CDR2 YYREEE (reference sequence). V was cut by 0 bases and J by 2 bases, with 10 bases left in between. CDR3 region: CASSLAGGFTDTQYF. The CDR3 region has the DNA TGTGCCAGCAGCTTGGCGGGCGGGTTCACAGATACGCAGTATTTT.

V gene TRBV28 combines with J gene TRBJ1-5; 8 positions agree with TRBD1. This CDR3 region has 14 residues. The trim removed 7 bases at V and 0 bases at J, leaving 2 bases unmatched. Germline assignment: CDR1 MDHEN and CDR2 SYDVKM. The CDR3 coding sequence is TGTGCCAGCACGACAGGGGTTAGCAATCAGCCCCAGCATTTT. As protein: CASTTGVSNQPQHF.

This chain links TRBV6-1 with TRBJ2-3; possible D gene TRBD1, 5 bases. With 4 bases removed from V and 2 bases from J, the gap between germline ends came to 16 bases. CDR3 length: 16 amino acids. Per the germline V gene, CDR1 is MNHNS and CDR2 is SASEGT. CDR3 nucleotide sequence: TGTGCCAGCAGTGGATCTTCGACAGTAACCACAGATACGCAGTATTTT. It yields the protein CASSGSSTVTTDTQYF.

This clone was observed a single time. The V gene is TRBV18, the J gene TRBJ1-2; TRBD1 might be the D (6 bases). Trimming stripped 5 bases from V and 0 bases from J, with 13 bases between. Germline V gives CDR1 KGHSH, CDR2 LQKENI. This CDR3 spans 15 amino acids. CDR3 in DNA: TGTGCCAGCTCATCCGACAGGACCTCTAACTATGGCTACACCTTC. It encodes CASSSDRTSNYGYTF.

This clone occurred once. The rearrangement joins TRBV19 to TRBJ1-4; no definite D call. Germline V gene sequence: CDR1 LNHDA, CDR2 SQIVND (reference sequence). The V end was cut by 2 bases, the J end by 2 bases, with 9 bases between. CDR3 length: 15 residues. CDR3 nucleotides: TGTGCCAGTAGTATATCTGGGAACACTAATGAAAAACTGTTTTTT. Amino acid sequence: CASSISGNTNEKLFF.

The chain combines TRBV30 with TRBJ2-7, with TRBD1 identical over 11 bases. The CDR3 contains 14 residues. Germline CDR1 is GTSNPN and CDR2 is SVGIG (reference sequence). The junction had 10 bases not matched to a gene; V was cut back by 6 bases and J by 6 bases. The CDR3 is CACKDRGLLGEQYV. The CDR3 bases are TGTGCCTGCAAGGACAGGGGGCTTCTTGGCGAGCAGTACGTC.

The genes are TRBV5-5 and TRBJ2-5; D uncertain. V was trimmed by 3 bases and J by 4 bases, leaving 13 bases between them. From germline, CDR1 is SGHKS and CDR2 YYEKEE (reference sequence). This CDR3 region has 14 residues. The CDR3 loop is CASSSVEVGETQYF. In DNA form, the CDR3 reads TGTGCCAGCAGCTCGGTCGAAGTTGGAGAGACCCAGTACTTC.

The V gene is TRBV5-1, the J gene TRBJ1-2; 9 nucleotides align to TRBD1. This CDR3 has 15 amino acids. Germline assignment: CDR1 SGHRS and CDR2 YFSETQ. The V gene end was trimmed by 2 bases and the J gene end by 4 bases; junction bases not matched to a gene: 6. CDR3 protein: CASSFGTGIGYGYTF. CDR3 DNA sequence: TGCGCCAGCAGCTTCGGGACAGGGATAGGCTATGGCTACACCTTC.

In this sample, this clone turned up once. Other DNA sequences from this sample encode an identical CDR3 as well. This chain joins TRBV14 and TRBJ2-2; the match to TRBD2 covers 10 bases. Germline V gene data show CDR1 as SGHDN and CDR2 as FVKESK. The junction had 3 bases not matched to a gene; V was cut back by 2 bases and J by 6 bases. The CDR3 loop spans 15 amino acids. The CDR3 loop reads CASSQRLAGAGELFF. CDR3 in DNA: TGTGCCAGCAGCCAACGTCTAGCGGGAGCCGGGGAGCTGTTTTTT.

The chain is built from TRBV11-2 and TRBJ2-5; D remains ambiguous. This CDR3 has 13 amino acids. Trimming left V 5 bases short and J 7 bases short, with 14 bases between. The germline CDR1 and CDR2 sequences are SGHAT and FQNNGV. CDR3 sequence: CASSQHPSVTQYF. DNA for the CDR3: TGTGCCAGCAGCCAGCATCCAAGTGTGACCCAGTACTTC.

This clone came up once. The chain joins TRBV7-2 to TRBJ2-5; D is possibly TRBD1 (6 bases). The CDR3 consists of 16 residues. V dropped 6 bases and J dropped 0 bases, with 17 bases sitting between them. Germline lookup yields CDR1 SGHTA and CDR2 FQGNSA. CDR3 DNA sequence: TGTGCCAGCAGACCCACCCCAGGGGCTTACCAAGAGACCCAGTACTTC. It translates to CASRPTPGAYQETQYF. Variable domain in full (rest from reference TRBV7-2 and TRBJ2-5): GAGVSQSPSNKVTEKGKDVELRCDPISGHTALYWYRQSLGQGLEFLIYFQGNSAPDKSGLPSDRFSAERTGGSVSTLTIQRTQQEDSAVYLCASRPTPGAYQETQYFGPGTRLLVL.

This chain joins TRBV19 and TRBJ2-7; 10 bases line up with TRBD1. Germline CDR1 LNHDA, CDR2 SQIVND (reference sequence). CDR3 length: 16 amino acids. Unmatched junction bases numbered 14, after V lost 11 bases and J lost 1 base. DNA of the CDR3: TGTGCCGCCTCCCTCGCCCCGGGACAGGGGTCCTACGAGCAGTACTTC. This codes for CAASLAPGQGSYEQYF.

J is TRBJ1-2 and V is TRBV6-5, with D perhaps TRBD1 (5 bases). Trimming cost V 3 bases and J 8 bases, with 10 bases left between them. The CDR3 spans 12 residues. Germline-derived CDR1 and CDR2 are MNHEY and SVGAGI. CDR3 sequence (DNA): TGTGCCAGCAGTTATTGGGGGGAGGGCTACACCTTC. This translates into CASSYWGEGYTF.

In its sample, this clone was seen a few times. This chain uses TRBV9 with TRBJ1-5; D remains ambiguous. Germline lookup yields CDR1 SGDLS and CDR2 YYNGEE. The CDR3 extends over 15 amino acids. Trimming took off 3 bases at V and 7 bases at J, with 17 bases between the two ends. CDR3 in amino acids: CASSAGWRDGQPQHF. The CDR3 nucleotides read TGTGCCAGCAGCGCTGGGTGGAGGGATGGCCAGCCCCAGCATTTT.